This TCR beta chain was observed in a study of blood T cell repertoires in COVID-19. Germline CDR1 is SGDLS and CDR2 is YYNGEE. V dropped 0 bases and J dropped 8 bases, with 11 bases sitting between them. The CDR3 has 14 amino acids. The repertoire was sequenced with immunoSEQ multiplex PCR; TCRdb's copy has only in-frame clones and lacks some. Among roughly 8,000 clones listed, about 82% were seen once. This clonotype was obtained from a woman aged 55-75 years with active COVID-19. Sample: peripheral blood. The V call is TRBV9, the J call TRBJ1-4; tentative D call: TRBD1 (6 bases). The CDR3 is CASSVVQTGEKLFF. In DNA, the CDR3 is TGTGCCAGCAGCGTAGTACAGACAGGCGAAAAACTGTTTTTT.